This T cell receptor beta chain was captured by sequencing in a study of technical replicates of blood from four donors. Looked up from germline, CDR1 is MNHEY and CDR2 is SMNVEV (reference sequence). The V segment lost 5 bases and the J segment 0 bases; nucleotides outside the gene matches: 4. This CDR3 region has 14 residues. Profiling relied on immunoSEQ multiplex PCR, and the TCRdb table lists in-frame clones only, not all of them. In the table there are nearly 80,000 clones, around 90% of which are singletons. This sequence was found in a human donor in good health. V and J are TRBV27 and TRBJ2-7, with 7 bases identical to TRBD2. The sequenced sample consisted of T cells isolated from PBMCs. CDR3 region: CASSLAESSYEQYF. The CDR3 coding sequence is TGTGCCAGCAGTCTAGCGGAAAGCTCCTACGAGCAGTACTTC.